The rows below give T cell receptor beta chains drawn from one sample of a study of blood T cell repertoires in COVID-19. Sequenced by immunoSEQ multiplex PCR; TCRdb stores in-frame clones only, minus some. Here the sample spans approximately 150,000 clones, around 80% being singletons. Sequencing was done on a sample of peripheral blood. These receptors originate from a human donor with acute or convalescent COVID-19. The donor label of this sample is uncertain. The CDR3 runs from the conserved cysteine through the conserved F or W. D genes are given only for firm matches. Some rows mark clone size as missing; the rest say once, few, many or name a class of expanded clone.

cdr3_nt	cdr3_aa	j_call	clone_size	v_call	d_call
TGTGCCAGCAGCCATCGGCAGACTACCCTCGGAGATACGCAGTATTTT	CASSHRQTTLGDTQYF	TRBJ2-3	-	TRBV11-1	-
TGTGCCAGCAGCCTAACTTTAACTAGCGGGGGGTCATCAGATACGCAGTATTTT	CASSLTLTSGGSSDTQYF	TRBJ2-3	-	TRBV7-2	TRBD2
TGTGCCATAGCGGGACAGGGTTTGGGGGAGCTGTTTTTT	CAIAGQGLGELFF	TRBJ2-2	-	TRBV10-3	TRBD1
TGTGCCAGCAGTGAAGGTCCAGGTTATAATTCACCCCTCCACTTT	CASSEGPGYNSPLHF	TRBJ1-6	-	TRBV2	-
TGTGCCAGCAGCTCCGAGTTCAACTATGGCTACACCTTC	CASSSEFNYGYTF	TRBJ1-2	-	TRBV7-9	-
TGTGCCAGCAGTCAACAGAGCTTTTACTCTGGAAACACCATATATTTT	CASSQQSFYSGNTIYF	TRBJ1-3	-	TRBV6-6	-
TGTGCCTGGAGTGGTTTGTACAGACTGAACACTGAAGCTTTCTTT	CAWSGLYRLNTEAFF	TRBJ1-1	-	TRBV30	-
TGTGCCAGCACGGGGGTAAATAGCAATCAGCCCCAGCATTTT	CASTGVNSNQPQHF	TRBJ1-5	-	TRBV2	-
TGCGCCAGCAGTGAGTCTCAGGGGATCAGCGGCTACACCTTC	CASSESQGISGYTF	TRBJ1-2	-	TRBV10-1	-
TGTGCCAGCACCCCTAGGGGCGGGGGGCTCCAAGAGACCCAGTACTTC	CASTPRGGGLQETQYF	TRBJ2-5	-	TRBV21-1	-
TGTGCCAGCAGTGAAGTAGGGCGGGGGGGTCGTGAGACCCAGTACTTC	CASSEVGRGGRETQYF	TRBJ2-5	-	TRBV6-1	TRBD2
TGTGCCAGCTCACCCGAGACAGGGGATCGCACCATATATTTT	CASSPETGDRTIYF	TRBJ1-3	-	TRBV18	TRBD1
TGCAGTGCTAGTAGGCAAGGCGGATTTGGCTACACCTTC	CSASRQGGFGYTF	TRBJ1-2	-	TRBV20-1	-
TGTGCCAGCAGCCAAGGGACTAGCGGGGGACCACGCACAGATACGCAGTATTTT	CASSQGTSGGPRTDTQYF	TRBJ2-3	-	TRBV4-2	TRBD2
TGTGCCAGCAGCTTAGTAGGGGGGACAGGTAGAACTGAAGCTTTCTTT	CASSLVGGTGRTEAFF	TRBJ1-1	-	TRBV7-2	TRBD1
TGTGCCAGCAGCTTAGAGCTAGGGGACACTGAAGCTTTCTTT	CASSLELGDTEAFF	TRBJ1-1	once	TRBV11-2	-
TGTGCCAGTAGAGGAGGACAGGGGGCGAAAGCTTTCTTT	CASRGGQGAKAFF	TRBJ1-1	-	TRBV19	TRBD1